Shown below are 22 T cell receptor beta chains from a single sample sequenced in a study of OX40 agonist ivuxolimab in advanced cancers. Clones were read by immunoSEQ multiplex PCR, and TCRdb kept only the in-frame ones, dropping some. Among approximately 81,000 clones listed, 70% to 90% were seen once. The sample was CD4+ or CD8+ T cells sorted from blood, taken in a trial of the OX40 agonist ivuxolimab. Receptors were obtained from an adult with an advanced solid tumor such as melanoma, head and neck, liver or kidney cancer.

The chain joins TRBV5-1 to TRBJ2-1, with D possibly matching TRBD1 (5 bases). The CDR3 has 15 residues. Germline CDR1 is SGHRS and CDR2 is YFSETQ. Between the trimmed V and J ends, which lost 0 bases and 8 bases, there was a span of 15 bases. The CDR3 sequence: CASSLARPGSYEQFF. Here the CDR3 DNA reads TGCGCCAGCAGCTTGGCCAGGCCAGGGTCCTATGAGCAGTTCTTC. The whole variable domain, remainder taken from reference TRBV5-1 and TRBJ2-1, is KAGVTQTPRYLIKTRGQQVTLSCSPISGHRSVSWYQQTPGQGLQFLFEYFSETQRNKGNFPGRFSGRQFSNSRSEMNVSTLELGDSALYLCASSLARPGSYEQFFGPGTRLTVL.

The chain combines TRBV2 with TRBJ1-2; D is possibly TRBD1 (5 bases). Trimming removed 6 bases at V and 4 bases at J, with 15 bases between. Germline-derived CDR1 and CDR2 are SNHLY and FYNNEI. The CDR3 is made up of 14 amino acids. Here the CDR3 reads CASRVTDTVYGYTF. The CDR3 DNA sequence: TGTGCCAGCAGGGTGACGGACACGGTCTATGGCTACACCTTC.

This chain connects TRBV19 to TRBJ1-1; D not certain. CDR1 LNHDA and CDR2 SQIVND come from the germline V gene (reference sequence). The V end was cut by 10 bases, the J end by 1 base, with 16 bases between. The CDR3 runs to 14 residues. In nucleotides, the CDR3 is TGTGCCACCGGAGACCGGTCTTCGAACACTGAAGCTTTCTTT. Its translation: CATGDRSSNTEAFF.

This sequence joins TRBV19 and TRBJ2-5; perhaps TRBD1 as D (5 bases). With 6 bases removed from V and 5 bases from J, the gap between germline ends came to 16 bases. Germline loops: CDR1 LNHDA, CDR2 SQIVND (reference sequence). The CDR3 contains 14 residues. CDR3 region: CASRVTAHLETQYF. CDR3 in DNA: TGTGCCAGTAGAGTGACAGCCCACCTTGAGACCCAGTACTTC. The full variable domain, with the rest looked up from reference TRBV19 and TRBJ2-5, is DGGITQSPKYLFRKEGQNVTLSCEQNLNHDAMYWYRQDPGQGLRLIYYSQIVNDFQKGDIAEGYSVSREKKESFPLTVTSAQKNPTAFYLCASRVTAHLETQYFGPGTRLLVL.

The chain carries TRBV7-8 and TRBJ2-1; weak D call: TRBD1 (6 bases). Germline CDR1 is SGHVS and CDR2 is FQNEAQ. The CDR3 runs 13 residues. Deletions cut 1 base from V and 8 bases from J, with 9 bases between. The CDR3 coding sequence is TGTGCCAGCAGCTTAGATGGGGGCGATGAGCAGTTCTTC. Translated: CASSLDGGDEQFF.

V gene TRBV19 combines with J gene TRBJ1-1; D unresolved. With 5 bases removed from V and 8 bases from J, the gap between germline ends came to 9 bases. Germline CDR1 reads LNHDA; CDR2 reads SQIVND (reference sequence). This CDR3 has 11 residues. For the CDR3, the DNA is TGTGCCAGTAGTTGGACGGGGGAAGCTTTCTTT. Amino acid sequence: CASSWTGEAFF.

The chain carries TRBV7-3 and TRBJ1-3; no definite D call. The CDR3 sequence is 14 residues long. The germline CDR1 and CDR2 sequences are SGHTA and FQGTGA. V was shortened by 1 base and J by 3 bases, with 7 bases between the two germline ends. Written as DNA, the CDR3 is TGTGCCAGCAGCTTAAATCCTAATGGAAACACCATATATTTT. This codes for CASSLNPNGNTIYF.

Of note for this clone: Because the CDR3 is missing its conserved closing phenylalanine or tryptophan, this is likely a read error. V and J are TRBV6-5 and TRBJ1-6; D is possibly TRBD1 (6 bases). V was clipped by 2 bases and J by 8 bases, with 7 bases between them. This CDR3 contains 13 residues. Germline V gives CDR1 MNHEY, CDR2 SVGAGI. The CDR3 DNA is TGTGCCAGCAGTTACAGGGGGGATTCACCCCTCCACCTT. It encodes CASSYRGDSPLHL.

V usage is TRBV6-1 and J usage is TRBJ2-7; D tentatively reads TRBD1 or TRBD2 (5 bases each). The CDR3 extends over 13 amino acids. Germline lookup yields CDR1 MNHNS and CDR2 SASEGT. The V and J ends lost 4 bases and 6 bases respectively, with 13 bases between them. The CDR3 is CASSGQRGSEQYF. In DNA form, the CDR3 reads TGTGCCAGCAGTGGACAGCGAGGGTCCGAGCAGTACTTC.

The chain employs TRBV18 and TRBJ2-1; no clear D gene. CDR3 length: 12 residues. With 6 bases removed from V and 7 bases from J, the gap between germline ends came to 10 bases. CDR1 and CDR2 from the germline V gene are KGHSH and LQKENI. CDR3 sequence reads: CASSTAGNEQFF. CDR3 coding DNA: TGTGCCAGCTCGACCGCCGGAAATGAGCAGTTCTTC.

The V call is TRBV6-5, the J call TRBJ2-7, with D perhaps matching TRBD2 (6 bases). The CDR3 spans 15 residues. Trimming cost V 5 bases and J 0 bases, with 14 bases left between them. Germline CDR1 and CDR2: MNHEY and SVGAGI. This CDR3 is CASSPLGGVSYEQYF. The CDR3 bases are TGTGCCAGCAGTCCACTTGGCGGGGTCTCCTACGAGCAGTACTTC.

This clone has only one observation. The chain is built from TRBV6-5 and TRBJ1-1, with TRBD1 matching over 7 bases. From germline, CDR1 is MNHEY and CDR2 SVGAGI. The CDR3 contains 13 residues. The J segment lost 4 bases and the V segment lost 6 bases, leaving 5 bases of the junction unmatched. The CDR3 loop reads CASRTGYVTEAFF. CDR3 nucleotide sequence: TGTGCCAGCAGGACAGGGTATGTCACTGAAGCTTTCTTT.

This rearrangement joins TRBV29-1 to TRBJ2-3; the D is unclear. Per germline, CDR1 SQVTM and CDR2 ANQGSEA. The CDR3 has 12 amino acids. V was shortened by 1 base and J by 6 bases, with 8 bases between the two germline ends. The chain's CDR3 is CSVEVGGDTQYF. CDR3 bases: TGCAGCGTTGAAGTGGGTGGTGATACGCAGTATTTT.

The chain combines TRBV5-1 with TRBJ1-3, with D tentatively TRBD1 (5 bases). The CDR3 has 15 amino acids. Looked up from germline, CDR1 is SGHRS and CDR2 is YFSETQ. V lost 4 bases and J 0 bases, leaving 11 bases between the germline ends. CDR3 protein: CASSPRVNSGNTIYF. As DNA, the CDR3 is TGCGCCAGCAGCCCCAGGGTGAACTCTGGAAACACCATATATTTT.

The V and J genes are TRBV4-1 and TRBJ1-1, with a possible D match to TRBD1 (6 bases). The CDR3 extends over 14 amino acids. With 3 bases removed from V and 9 bases from J, the gap between germline ends came to 17 bases. Germline lookup yields CDR1 MGHRA and CDR2 YSYEKL. DNA of the CDR3: TGCGCCAGCAGCCACACCGAGGGGGGAGGTCAAGCTTTCTTT. It translates to CASSHTEGGGQAFF.

The CDR3 DNA reads as TGTGCCAGCAGTTACTTCGGCGGAGGGGTGTTGGATACGCAGTATTTT. Protein: CASSYFGGGVLDTQYF. The chain carries TRBV6-6 and TRBJ2-3, with a weak D call TRBD2 (6 bases). V was pared by 1 base and J by 6 bases, with 17 bases between. Germline CDR1 reads MNHNY; CDR2 reads SVGAGI (reference sequence). The CDR3 loop spans 16 amino acids.

The chain carries TRBV7-3 and TRBJ1-3; no definite D call. There are 14 residues in the CDR3. Trimming cost V 5 bases and J 0 bases, with 8 bases left between them. The germline V gene has CDR1 SGHTA and CDR2 FQGTGA. CDR3 nucleotides: TGTGCCAGCAGCCCTAGTAGCTCTGGAAACACCATATATTTT. Protein sequence: CASSPSSSGNTIYF.

This clone is a singleton in its sample. The same CDR3 can be traced to other DNA sequences in this sample. The chain has TRBV18 and TRBJ1-4, with unresolved D. The CDR3 sequence is 14 residues long. V was pared by 2 bases and J by 3 bases, with 7 bases between. CDR1 KGHSH and CDR2 LQKENI come from the germline V gene. DNA of the CDR3: TGTGCCAGCTCACCAGGCGCCTCTAATGAAAAACTGTTTTTT. Protein: CASSPGASNEKLFF.

As concerns this clone: Without the conserved terminal phenylalanine or tryptophan, this CDR3 likely stems from a read error. This sequence joins TRBV6-1 and TRBJ1-6, with D uncertain. The CDR3 runs to 16 residues. CDR1 and CDR2 (germline): MNHNS, SASEGT. V gave up 2 bases and J gave up 0 bases, with 8 bases separating them. CDR3 DNA: TGTGCCAGCAGTGAACGCCGGGACTCCTATAATTCACCCCTCCACCTT. This sequence encodes CASSERRDSYNSPLHL.

This chain connects TRBV5-1 to TRBJ1-4; possibly TRBD1 for D (5 bases). CDR3 length: 14 residues. CDR1 and CDR2 (germline): SGHRS, YFSETQ. V lost 2 bases and J 7 bases, leaving 12 bases between the germline ends. The CDR3 DNA sequence: TGCGCCAGCAGCTTCGGGACGGAGTCTGAAAAACTGTTTTTT. As protein: CASSFGTESEKLFF.

The chain couples TRBV6-6 to TRBJ1-6, with a tentative D call TRBD1 (5 bases). Germline V lookup: CDR1 MNHNY, CDR2 SVGAGI (reference sequence). The CDR3 length is 15 residues. Trimming stripped 2 bases from V and 9 bases from J, with 14 bases between. The CDR3 loop is CASSYGQGYSSPLHF. CDR3 bases: TGTGCCAGCAGTTACGGCCAGGGTTACAGTTCACCCCTCCACTTT.

The gene calls are TRBV6-1 and TRBJ1-3; no firm D call. From germline, CDR1 is MNHNS and CDR2 SASEGT. Trimming stripped 2 bases from V and 2 bases from J, with 13 bases between. CDR3 size: 16 residues. CDR3 region: CASSERQKRAGNTIYF. CDR3 DNA sequence: TGTGCCAGCAGTGAAAGGCAGAAGAGAGCTGGAAACACCATATATTTT.